This TCR beta chain was identified in a study of shared clonotypes between healthy human individuals. As defined, naive CD8 cells were CD45RO-negative and positively selected for CCR7, with terminally differentiated effector memory CD45RA+ cells excluded. Assay execution took place at the deep level. Per the study methods: ImmunoSEQ junction-only sequences lacked quality scores, so their filtering differed. The method was immunoSEQ multiplex PCR; TCRdb's version includes in-frame clones alone and lacks a portion of them. The DNA gave D and trimming, while V, J and clone size come from that table. The repertoire includes about 2,100,000 clones, just over 90% of them detected once, and 1.5% to 2% sits in the top ten. Germline V gives CDR1 GTSNPN, CDR2 SVGIG (reference sequence). Between the trimmed V and J ends, which lost 2 bases and 8 bases, there was a span of 19 bases. The CDR3 is 15 residues long.

The rearrangement uses TRBV30 and TRBJ2-1; D may match TRBD1 or TRBD2 (5 bases each). Sequencing was done on a sample of naive CD8+ T cells from PBMCs. The sequence was collected from a man aged 18 to 35 in good health. Some clones in this sample may be carry-over from other donors' samples. The CDR3 nucleotides read TGTGCCTGGAGTAGGGTGACGGGGACCAACGATGAGCAGTTCTTC. Protein sequence: CAWSRVTGTNDEQFF. Supplemented by reference TRBV30 and TRBJ2-1, the full variable domain reads SQTIHQWPATLVQPVGSPLSLECTVEGTSNPNLYWYRQAAGRGLQLLFYSVGIGQISSEVPQNLSASRPQDRQFILSSKKLLLSDSGFYLCAWSRVTGTNDEQFFGPGTRLTVL.